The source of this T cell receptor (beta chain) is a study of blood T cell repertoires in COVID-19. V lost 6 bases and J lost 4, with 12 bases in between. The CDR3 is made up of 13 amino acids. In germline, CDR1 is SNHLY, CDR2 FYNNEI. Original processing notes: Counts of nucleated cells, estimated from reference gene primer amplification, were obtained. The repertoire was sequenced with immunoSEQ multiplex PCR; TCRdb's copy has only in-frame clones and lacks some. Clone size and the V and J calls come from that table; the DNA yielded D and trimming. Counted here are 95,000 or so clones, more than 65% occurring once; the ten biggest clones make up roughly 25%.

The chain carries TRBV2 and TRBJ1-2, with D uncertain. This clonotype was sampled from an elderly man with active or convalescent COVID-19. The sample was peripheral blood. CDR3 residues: CASSQTKSYGYTF. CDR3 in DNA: TGTGCCAGCAGCCAGACAAAGTCCTATGGCTACACCTTC.